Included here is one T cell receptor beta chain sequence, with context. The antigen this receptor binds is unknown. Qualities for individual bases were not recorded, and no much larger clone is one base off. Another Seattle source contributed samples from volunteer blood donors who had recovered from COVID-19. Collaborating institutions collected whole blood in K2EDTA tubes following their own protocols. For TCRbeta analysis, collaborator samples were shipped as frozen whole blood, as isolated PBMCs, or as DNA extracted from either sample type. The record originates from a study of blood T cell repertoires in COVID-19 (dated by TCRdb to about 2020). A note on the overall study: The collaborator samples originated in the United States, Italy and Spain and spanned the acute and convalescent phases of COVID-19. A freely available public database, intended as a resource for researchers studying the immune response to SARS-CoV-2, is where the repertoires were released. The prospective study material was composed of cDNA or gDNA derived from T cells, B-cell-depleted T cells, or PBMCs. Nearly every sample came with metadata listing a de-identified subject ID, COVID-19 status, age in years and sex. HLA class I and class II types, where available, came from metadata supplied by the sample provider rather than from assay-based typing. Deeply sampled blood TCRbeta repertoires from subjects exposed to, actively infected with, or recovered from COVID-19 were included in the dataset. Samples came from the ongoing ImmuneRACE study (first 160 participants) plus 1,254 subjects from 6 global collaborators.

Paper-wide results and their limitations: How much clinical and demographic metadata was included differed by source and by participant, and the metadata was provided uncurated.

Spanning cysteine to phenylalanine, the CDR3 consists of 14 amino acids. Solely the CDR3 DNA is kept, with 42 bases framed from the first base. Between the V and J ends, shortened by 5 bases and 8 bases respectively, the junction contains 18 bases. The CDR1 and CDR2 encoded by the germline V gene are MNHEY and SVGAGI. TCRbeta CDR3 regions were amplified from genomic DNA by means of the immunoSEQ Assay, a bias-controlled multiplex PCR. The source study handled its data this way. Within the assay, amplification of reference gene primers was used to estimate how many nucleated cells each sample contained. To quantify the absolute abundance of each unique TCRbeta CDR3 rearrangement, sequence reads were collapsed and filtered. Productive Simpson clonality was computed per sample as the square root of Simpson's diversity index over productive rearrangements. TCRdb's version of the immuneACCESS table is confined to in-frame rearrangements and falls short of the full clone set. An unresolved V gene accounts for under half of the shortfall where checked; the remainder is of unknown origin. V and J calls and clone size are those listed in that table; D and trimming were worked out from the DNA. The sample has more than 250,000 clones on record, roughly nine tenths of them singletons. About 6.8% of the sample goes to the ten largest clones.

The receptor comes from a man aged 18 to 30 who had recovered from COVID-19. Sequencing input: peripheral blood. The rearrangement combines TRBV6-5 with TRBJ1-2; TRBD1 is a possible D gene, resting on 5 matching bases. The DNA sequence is TGTGCCAGCAGTAGCGGGGGGACCGATTGGGGCTACACCTTC. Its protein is CASSSGGTDWGYTF.